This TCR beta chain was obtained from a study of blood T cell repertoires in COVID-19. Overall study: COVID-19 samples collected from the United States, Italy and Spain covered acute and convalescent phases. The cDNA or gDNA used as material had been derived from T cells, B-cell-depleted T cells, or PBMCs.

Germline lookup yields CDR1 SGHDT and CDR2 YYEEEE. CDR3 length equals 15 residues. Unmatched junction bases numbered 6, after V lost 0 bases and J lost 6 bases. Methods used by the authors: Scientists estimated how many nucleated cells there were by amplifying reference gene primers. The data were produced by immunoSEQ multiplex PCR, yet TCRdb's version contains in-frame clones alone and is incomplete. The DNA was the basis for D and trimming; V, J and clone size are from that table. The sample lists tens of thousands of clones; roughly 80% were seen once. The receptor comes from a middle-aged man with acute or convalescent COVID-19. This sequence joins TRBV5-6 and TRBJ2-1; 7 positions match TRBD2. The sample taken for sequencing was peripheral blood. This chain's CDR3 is CASSLGPSGSNEQFF. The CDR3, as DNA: TGTGCCAGCAGCTTGGGTCCTAGCGGCAGCAATGAGCAGTTCTTC.